Listed here are 5 T cell receptor beta chains from one sample, sequenced in a study of response to subunit inactivated influenza vaccine. TCRdb itself ran the RT-PCR reads through MiXCR, one entry per CDR3 protein. Of about 500,000 distinct CDR3 sequences in the sample, 15% to 20% were seen once. Sample: CD4+ T cells sorted from PBMCs, taken roughly 24 months after vaccination. The receptors derive from a man aged 50 to 69 who received an inactivated influenza vaccine.

The gene calls are TRBV12-3 or TRBV12-4 and TRBJ2-7; possibly TRBD2 for D (5 bases). The CDR3 runs to 14 residues. V lost 6 bases, J lost 5 bases, and 17 bases lay in between. The CDR3: CASRSRGWENEQYF. For the CDR3, the DNA is TGTGCCAGCAGGAGTCGGGGTTGGGAAAACGAGCAGTACTTC.

The sample holds a few counts of this clonotype. The CDR3 here is CASSAQGRYNEQFF. The CDR3 DNA sequence: TGTGCCAGCAGTGCCCAGGGGCGGTACAATGAGCAGTTCTTC. The chain couples TRBV2 to TRBJ2-1; perhaps TRBD1 as D (6 bases). The CDR3 totals 14 residues. Between the trimmed V and J ends, which lost 4 bases and 4 bases, there was a span of 11 bases. The germline gives CDR1 SNHLY, CDR2 FYNNEI. The full variable domain, with the rest looked up from reference TRBV2 and TRBJ2-1, is EPEVTQTPSHQVTQMGQEVILRCVPISNHLYFYWYRQILGQKVEFLVSFYNNEISEKSEIFDDQFSVERPDGSNFTLKIRSTKLEDSAMYFCASSAQGRYNEQFFGPGTRLTVL.

This clonotype showed up just a few times. V gene TRBV3-1 combines with J gene TRBJ2-4, with TRBD2 matching over 8 bases. The CDR3 has 16 amino acids. The V gene end was trimmed by 4 bases and the J gene end by 0 bases; junction bases not matched to a gene: 5. In germline, CDR1 is LGHDT, CDR2 YNNKEL (reference sequence). DNA for the CDR3: TGTGCCAGCAGCCCATTAGCGGGGCTAGCCAAAAACATTCAGTACTTC. Translated, it gives CASSPLAGLAKNIQYF. The entire variable domain, with the rest obtained from reference TRBV3-1 and TRBJ2-4, is as follows: DTAVSQTPKYLVTQMGNDKSIKCEQNLGHDTMYWYKQDSKKFLKIMFSYNNKELIINETVPNRFSPKSPDKAHLNLHINSLELGDSAVYFCASSPLAGLAKNIQYFGAGTRLSVL.

This clonotype was seen a few times. V usage is TRBV11-1 and J usage is TRBJ2-3; D remains unclear. Germline V gene data show CDR1 as SGHAT and CDR2 as FQDESV (reference sequence). Trimming removed 4 bases from V and 9 bases from J, with 14 bases in between. The CDR3 runs 13 residues. The CDR3 sequence is CASSSTPGWTQYF. The CDR3 DNA sequence: TGTGCCAGCAGCTCAACACCAGGTTGGACGCAGTATTTT. The full variable domain, completed using reference TRBV11-1 and TRBJ2-3, is EAEVAQSPRYKITEKSQAVAFWCDPISGHATLYWYRQILGQGPELLVQFQDESVVDDSQLPKDRFSAERLKGVDSTLKIQPAELGDSAMYLCASSSTPGWTQYFGPGTRLTVL.

The chain uses TRBV30 and TRBJ2-7; 7 bases are a match to TRBD2. The CDR3 loop spans 14 amino acids. Losses at the gene ends were 4 bases for V and 6 bases for J; bases not matched to a gene: 12. Germline V gene lookup returns CDR1 GTSNPN and CDR2 SVGIG (reference sequence). In nucleotides, the CDR3 is TGTGCCTGGACTAGCGGAGGCTTCCGGGCCGAGCAGTACTTC. Translated: CAWTSGGFRAEQYF.